The 22 T cell receptor beta chains listed next were all sequenced from one sample in a study of T cell repertoires in cytomegalovirus infection. TCRdb called the reads again in MiXCR, with one record for every CDR3 protein. In the table there are 630,000 or so distinct CDR3 sequences, 20% to 25% of which are singletons. The sequenced sample was CD8+ T cells from PBMCs. Receptors were obtained from a human donor in good health (CMV status not recorded). Some clones in this sample may be carry-over from other donors' samples.

A few counts support this clonotype. The rearrangement links TRBV20-1 to TRBJ1-2; D is ambiguous. Trimming took off 2 bases at V and 4 bases at J, with 5 bases between the two ends. The CDR3 is made up of 11 amino acids. From germline, CDR1 is DFQATT and CDR2 SNEGSKA (reference sequence). The CDR3 nucleotides read TGCAGTGCTAGAAGAAGCTATGGCTACACCTTC. This codes for CSARRSYGYTF.

This clonotype was seen repeatedly, ten times or more. The DNA for the CDR3 is TGTGCCAGCAGCTTAGTTTCCTTTTCTCGGACACGGAACACCGGGGAGCTGTTTTTT. It translates to CASSLVSFSRTRNTGELFF. V is TRBV7-6 and J is TRBJ2-2; tentative D call: TRBD1 (5 bases). The V end was cut by 1 base, the J end by 1 base, with 19 bases between. Germline V lookup: CDR1 SGHVS, CDR2 FNYEAQ. CDR3 length: 19 residues.

This chain connects TRBV6-5 to TRBJ1-2; 7 nucleotides line up with TRBD1. J gave up 8 bases and V 6 bases, and 9 bases lay outside the gene matches. Germline loops: CDR1 MNHEY, CDR2 SVGAGI. The CDR3 runs to 13 residues. DNA of the CDR3: TGTGCCAGCAGCGCCTGGGCAGGGGGAGGCTACACCTTC. The encoded protein is CASSAWAGGGYTF.

At least ten counts were recorded for this clonotype. The chain recombines TRBV7-2 with TRBJ2-2; tentatively, D is TRBD1 (5 bases). This CDR3 contains 14 residues. V was shortened by 5 bases and J by 2 bases, with 9 bases between the two germline ends. Germline V lookup: CDR1 SGHTA, CDR2 FQGNSA. CDR3: CASSPDSNTGELFF. CDR3 sequence (DNA): TGTGCCAGCAGCCCAGACAGCAACACCGGGGAGCTGTTTTTT.

Details on this clonotype: This clone may be a read error of a much larger clone one base away. The J gene is TRBJ2-7, the V gene TRBV7-9; possibly TRBD1 for D (6 bases). Looked up from germline, CDR1 is SEHNR and CDR2 is FQNEAQ (reference sequence). Trimming pared 2 bases from V and 5 bases from J, leaving 13 bases between. There are 14 residues in the CDR3. The CDR3: CASSLTYRDHEQYF. DNA for the CDR3: TGTGCCAGCAGCTTAACTTACAGGGACCACGAGCAGTACTTC.

Ten or more counts support this clonotype. This rearrangement joins TRBV7-9 to TRBJ2-7, with unresolved D. The CDR3 runs 13 residues. Germline loops: CDR1 SEHNR, CDR2 FQNEAQ (reference sequence). V lost 4 bases and J lost 3, with 10 bases in between. The CDR3 region has the DNA TGTGCCAGCAGCTCCGCCAGTTACTACGAGCAGTACGTC. Protein sequence: CASSSASYYEQYV.

This sequence joins TRBV10-3 and TRBJ2-2; D uncertain. Trimming took 2 bases from V and 7 from J, leaving 2 bases between them. The CDR3 has 11 residues. Germline CDR1 ENHRY, CDR2 SYGVKD. The CDR3 sequence is CAISENGELFF. CDR3 bases: TGTGCCATCAGTGAGAACGGGGAGCTGTTTTTT.

In this sample, this clonotype turned up many times. The chain uses TRBV7-2 and TRBJ1-2, with no clear D. This CDR3 has 14 residues. Looked up from germline, CDR1 is SGHTA and CDR2 is FQGNSA. V was trimmed by 0 bases and J by 4 bases, leaving 9 bases between them. CDR3 DNA sequence: TGTGCCAGCAGCTTAGCGGGCCAGGCCTATGGCTACACCTTC. Amino acid sequence: CASSLAGQAYGYTF.

Points on this clonotype: A much bigger clone sits one base away, suggesting this may be a read error. The rearrangement uses TRBV12-3 or TRBV12-4 and TRBJ1-1, with D possibly being TRBD1 (5 bases). The CDR3 contains 14 residues. V lost 5 bases and J lost 1, with 11 bases in between. The CDR3 here is CASSPNRTNTEAFF. CDR3 sequence (DNA): TGTGCCAGCAGTCCTAACAGGACGAACACTGAAGCTTTCTTT.

In its sample, this clonotype was seen many times. CDR3 DNA: TGTGCCAGCAGCTACAGCATCCGCCGGGACACTGAAGCTTTCTTT. Residues: CASSYSIRRDTEAFF. The rearrangement links TRBV7-9 to TRBJ1-1, with D hard to call. The germline V gene encodes CDR1 SEHNR and CDR2 FQNEAQ (reference sequence). The CDR3 length is 15 residues. The V end was cut by 4 bases, the J end by 3 bases, with 15 bases between. Drawing the rest from reference TRBV7-9 and TRBJ1-1, the complete variable domain is DTGVSQNPRHKITKRGQNVTFRCDPISEHNRLYWYRQTLGQGPEFLTYFQNEAQLEKSRLLSDRFSAERPKGSFSTLEIQRTEQGDSAMYLCASSYSIRRDTEAFFGQGTRLTVV.

This chain uses TRBV20-1 with TRBJ2-2; 7 bases agree with TRBD1. V lost 5 bases to trimming and J lost 2 bases; unmatched junction nucleotides: 8. The CDR3 length is 15 residues. The germline V gene has CDR1 DFQATT and CDR2 SNEGSKA (reference sequence). This CDR3 reads CSAWKTGANTGELFF. The CDR3 coding sequence is TGCAGTGCTTGGAAAACAGGGGCTAACACCGGGGAGCTGTTTTTT.

The rearrangement links TRBV5-6 to TRBJ1-6; D possibly corresponds to TRBD1 (6 bases). The CDR3 has 19 residues. In germline, CDR1 is SGHDT, CDR2 YYEEEE. The V end lost 2 bases, the J end lost 9 bases, and 27 bases lay between the germline ends. CDR3 sequence: CASSFPGTQGPDFPSPLHF. The CDR3 region has the DNA TGTGCCAGCAGCTTTCCCGGGACACAAGGGCCCGATTTTCCTTCACCCCTCCACTTT.

This chain joins TRBV6-5 and TRBJ1-5; TRBD1 agrees at 7 bases. V dropped 6 bases and J dropped 7; count of bases not matched to a gene: 15. The CDR3 extends over 16 amino acids. CDR1 MNHEY and CDR2 SVGAGI come from the germline V gene. The CDR3, as DNA: TGTGCCAGCAGCCCTCGCTACAGGGGTAGAAGACAGCCCCAGCATTTT. It yields the protein CASSPRYRGRRQPQHF.

Concerning this clonotype itself: At one end the junction does not follow the germline gene, possibly because of a read error. The J gene is TRBJ2-6, the V gene TRBV6-5; no clear D. CDR3 length: 18 amino acids. Germline V gene data show CDR1 as MNHEY and CDR2 as SVGAGI. The CDR3 region is CASSYSNRWSSRANVLTF. The CDR3 DNA reads as TGTGCCAGCAGTTACTCGAATCGGTGGAGCTCTAGGGCCAACGTCCTGACTTTC.

The V call is TRBV15, the J call TRBJ2-5, with D possibly TRBD1 on 5 matching bases. CDR1 is LNHNV and CDR2 is YYDKDF in the germline V gene (reference sequence). The V gene lost 1 base and the J gene lost 5 bases, with 14 bases spanning the gap. This CDR3 is 15 amino acids long. The CDR3, as DNA: TGTGCCACCAGCAGAGTAGGACAATTGCAGGAGACCCAGTACTTC. Encoded protein: CATSRVGQLQETQYF.

About this clonotype itself: A clone one base away is much larger, so this may be a read error. V is TRBV28 and J is TRBJ2-1, with no clear D. CDR1 MDHEN and CDR2 SYDVKM come from the germline V gene. The CDR3 sequence is 18 residues long. The V end was cut by 4 bases, the J end by 0 bases, with 19 bases between. CDR3: CASSSQSTALSSYNEQFF. CDR3 bases: TGTGCCAGCAGTTCTCAATCCACCGCACTCAGCTCCTACAATGAGCAGTTCTTC. The full variable domain, rest sourced from reference TRBV28 and TRBJ2-1, is DVKVTQSSRYLVKRTGEKVFLECVQDMDHENMFWYRQDPGLGLRLIYFSYDVKMKEKGDIPEGYSVSREKKERFSLILESASTNQTSMYLCASSSQSTALSSYNEQFFGPGTRLTVL.

This clonotype has a handful of counts. The chain combines TRBV6-6 with TRBJ2-2; D possibly matches TRBD1 or TRBD2 (6 bases each). This CDR3 has 17 amino acids. The V and J ends lost 6 bases and 1 base respectively, with 18 bases between them. CDR1 and CDR2 (germline): MNHNY, SVGAGI (reference sequence). In nucleotides, the CDR3 is TGTGCCAGCAGGGCCCTCCCCGGGGGCCAGAACACCGGGGAGCTGTTTTTT. Amino acids: CASRALPGGQNTGELFF.

Many counts were recorded for this clonotype. The rearrangement joins TRBV7-9 to TRBJ2-2; perhaps TRBD1 as D (6 bases). Trimming cost V 5 bases and J 5 bases, with 18 bases left between them. CDR1 is SEHNR, CDR2 FQNEAQ, per germline (reference sequence). The CDR3 has 16 amino acids. In nucleotides, the CDR3 is TGTGCCAGCAGCCCTACCTTCTCAACAGGGACCGGGGAGCTGTTTTTT. Its translation is CASSPTFSTGTGELFF.

The CDR3 DNA reads TGTGCCAGCAGCCTTAGCGGGGGGGCCGTCGCAGATACGCAGTATTTT. As protein: CASSLSGGAVADTQYF. V and J are TRBV5-4 and TRBJ2-3, with 11 bases lining up with TRBD2. The CDR3 runs 16 residues. Germline V gives CDR1 SGHNT, CDR2 YYREEE (reference sequence). V shed 4 bases, J shed 4 bases, and the junction held 8 bases outside the gene matches.

Only one count was recorded for this clonotype. This is likely a read error, given that the CDR3 carries no conserved phenylalanine or tryptophan at its end. The chain links TRBV20-1 to TRBJ2-3; a weak D match, TRBD1 (6 bases). The CDR3 is 13 residues long. Per the germline V gene, CDR1 is DFQATT and CDR2 is SNEGSKA (reference sequence). V was clipped by 3 bases and J by 3 bases, with 10 bases between them. CDR3 bases: TGCAGTGCTAGGGACGGACAGACAGATACGCAGTATTAT. This translates into CSARDGQTDTQYY.

J is TRBJ2-7 and V is TRBV10-3, with D possibly called TRBD1 or TRBD2 (6 bases each). The germline V and J ends were trimmed by 3 bases and 5 bases, with 17 bases remaining between them. Germline V gives CDR1 ENHRY, CDR2 SYGVKD. The CDR3 extends over 15 amino acids. The CDR3 protein is CAISDRGPAGNEQYV. In DNA, the CDR3 is TGTGCCATCAGTGACAGGGGCCCAGCGGGCAACGAGCAGTACGTC.

The sample holds many counts of this clonotype. The V gene is TRBV7-9, the J gene TRBJ2-5; 7 bases map to TRBD1. There are 14 residues in the CDR3. Germline CDR1 SEHNR, CDR2 FQNEAQ (reference sequence). Unmatched junction bases numbered 4, after V lost 5 bases and J lost 1 base. CDR3 sequence reads: CASSPDRTQETQYF. As DNA, the CDR3 is TGTGCCAGCAGCCCGGACAGGACCCAAGAGACCCAGTACTTC. Based on the CDR3 plus reference TRBV7-9 and TRBJ2-5, the full variable domain is DTGVSQNPRHKITKRGQNVTFRCDPISEHNRLYWYRQTLGQGPEFLTYFQNEAQLEKSRLLSDRFSAERPKGSFSTLEIQRTEQGDSAMYLCASSPDRTQETQYFGPGTRLLVL.